Here is one TCR beta chain with its context. As yet, its antigen is unknown. Profiled with immunoSEQ multiplex PCR; TCRdb holds only in-frame clones, not every one. The sample holds roughly 110,000 clones; roughly 86% are singletons and the top ten take approximately 3.5%. There are 15 residues in the CDR3. With V trimmed by 6 bases and J by 0 bases, 4 bases remained unmatched. From germline, CDR1 is MRHNA and CDR2 SNTAGT. The entry originates in a study of radiotherapy plus CTLA-4 blockade in lung cancer. Overall study findings and caveats: Following radiotherapy plus ipilimumab, tumor-derived TCR clones expanded in the blood.

The sequences come from peripheral blood, collected from a patient treated with radiotherapy plus ipilimumab. This clonotype was sampled from a human donor with non-small cell lung cancer that progressed on radiotherapy plus ipilimumab. Some clones in this sample may be carry-over from other donors' samples. The J gene is TRBJ2-1, the V gene TRBV6-4, with TRBD2 identical over 8 bases. The CDR3 reads CASSPSGGSYNEQFF. DNA of the CDR3: TGTGCCAGCAGCCCCAGCGGGGGCTCCTACAATGAGCAGTTCTTC.